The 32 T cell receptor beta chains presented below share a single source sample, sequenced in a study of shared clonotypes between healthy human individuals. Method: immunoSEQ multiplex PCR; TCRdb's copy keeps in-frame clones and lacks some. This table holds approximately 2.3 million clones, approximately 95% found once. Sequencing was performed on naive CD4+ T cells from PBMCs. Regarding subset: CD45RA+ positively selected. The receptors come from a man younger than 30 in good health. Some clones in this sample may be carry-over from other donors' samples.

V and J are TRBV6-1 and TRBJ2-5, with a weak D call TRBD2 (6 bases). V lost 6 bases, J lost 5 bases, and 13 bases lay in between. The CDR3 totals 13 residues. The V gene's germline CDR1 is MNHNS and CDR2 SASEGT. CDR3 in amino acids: CASRSPGTETQYF. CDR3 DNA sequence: TGTGCCAGCAGGTCCCCGGGGACTGAGACCCAGTACTTC.

CDR3 nucleotides: TGTGCCAGTAGACGGGACAGAGGCGAAAAACTGTTTTTT. Protein sequence: CASRRDRGEKLFF. V gene TRBV19 combines with J gene TRBJ1-4; 7 bases align to TRBD1. V shed 6 bases and J 8 bases; nucleotides not matched to a gene: 6. CDR1 and CDR2 from the germline V gene are LNHDA and SQIVND (reference sequence). CDR3 length: 13 amino acids.

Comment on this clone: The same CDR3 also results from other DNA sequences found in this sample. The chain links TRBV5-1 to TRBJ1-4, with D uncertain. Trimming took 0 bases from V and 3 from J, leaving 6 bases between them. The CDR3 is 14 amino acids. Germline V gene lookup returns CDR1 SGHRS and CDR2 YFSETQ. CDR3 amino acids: CASSLEGPNEKLFF. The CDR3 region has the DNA TGCGCCAGCAGCTTGGAGGGCCCTAATGAAAAACTGTTTTTT.

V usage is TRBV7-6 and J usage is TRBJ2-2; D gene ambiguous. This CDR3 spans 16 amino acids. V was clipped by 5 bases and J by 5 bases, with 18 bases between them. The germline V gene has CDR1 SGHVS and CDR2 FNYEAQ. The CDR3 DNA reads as TGTGCCAGCAGCCGGACCCGATATATAGGGACCGGGGAGCTGTTTTTT. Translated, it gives CASSRTRYIGTGELFF.

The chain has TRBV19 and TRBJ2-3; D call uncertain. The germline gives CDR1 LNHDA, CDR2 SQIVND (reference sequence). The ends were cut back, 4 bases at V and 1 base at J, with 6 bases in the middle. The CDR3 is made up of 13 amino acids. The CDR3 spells CASSTGRTDTQYF. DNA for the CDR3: TGTGCCAGTAGTACCGGGCGCACAGATACGCAGTATTTT.

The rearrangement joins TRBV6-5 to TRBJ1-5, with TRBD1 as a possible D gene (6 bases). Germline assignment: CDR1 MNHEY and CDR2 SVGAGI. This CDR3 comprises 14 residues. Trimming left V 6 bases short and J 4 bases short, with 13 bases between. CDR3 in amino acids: CASRPRDKNQPQHF. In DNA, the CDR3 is TGTGCCAGCAGACCCAGGGACAAAAATCAGCCCCAGCATTTT.

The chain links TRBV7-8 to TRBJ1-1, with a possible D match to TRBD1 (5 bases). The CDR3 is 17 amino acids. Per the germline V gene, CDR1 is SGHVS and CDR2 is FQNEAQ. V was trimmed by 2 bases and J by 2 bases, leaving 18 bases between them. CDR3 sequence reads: CASSLISLIGANTEAFF. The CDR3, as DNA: TGTGCCAGCAGCTTAATTTCTTTAATTGGGGCTAACACTGAAGCTTTCTTT.

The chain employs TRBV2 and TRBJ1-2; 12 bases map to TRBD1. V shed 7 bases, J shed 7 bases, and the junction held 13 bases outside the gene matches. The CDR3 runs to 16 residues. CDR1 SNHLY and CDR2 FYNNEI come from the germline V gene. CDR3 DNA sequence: TGTGCCAGCAAAAACAACCGGGACAGGGGGCTCGTTGGCTACACCTTC. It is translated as CASKNNRDRGLVGYTF.

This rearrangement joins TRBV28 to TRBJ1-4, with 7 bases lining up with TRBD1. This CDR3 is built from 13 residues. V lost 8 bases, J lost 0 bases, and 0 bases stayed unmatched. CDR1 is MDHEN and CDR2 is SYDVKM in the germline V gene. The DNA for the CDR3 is TGTGCCAGCCAGGGGGCAACTAATGAAAAACTGTTTTTT. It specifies CASQGATNEKLFF.

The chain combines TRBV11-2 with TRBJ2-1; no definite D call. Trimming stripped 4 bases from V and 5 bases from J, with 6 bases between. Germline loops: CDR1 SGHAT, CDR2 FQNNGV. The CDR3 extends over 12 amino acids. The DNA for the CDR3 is TGTGCCAGCAGCTCATATCACAATGAGCAGTTCTTC. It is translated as CASSSYHNEQFF.

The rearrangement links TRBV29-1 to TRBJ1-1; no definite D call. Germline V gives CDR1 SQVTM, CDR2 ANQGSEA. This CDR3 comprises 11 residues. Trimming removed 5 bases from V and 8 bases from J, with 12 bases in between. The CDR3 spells CSVKLTREAFF. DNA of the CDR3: TGCAGCGTTAAGCTGACCCGGGAAGCTTTCTTT. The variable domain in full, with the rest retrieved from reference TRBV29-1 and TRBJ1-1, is SAVISQKPSRDICQRGTSLTIQCQVDSQVTMMFWYRQQPGQSLTLIATANQGSEATYESGFVIDKFPISRPNLTFSTLTVSNMSPEDSSIYLCSVKLTREAFFGQGTRLTVV.

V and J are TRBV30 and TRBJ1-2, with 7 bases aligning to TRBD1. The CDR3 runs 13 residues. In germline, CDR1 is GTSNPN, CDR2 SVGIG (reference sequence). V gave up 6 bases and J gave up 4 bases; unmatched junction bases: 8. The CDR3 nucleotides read TGTGCCTGCCATAGGGGGCCGGGCTATGGCTACACCTTC. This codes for CACHRGPGYGYTF.

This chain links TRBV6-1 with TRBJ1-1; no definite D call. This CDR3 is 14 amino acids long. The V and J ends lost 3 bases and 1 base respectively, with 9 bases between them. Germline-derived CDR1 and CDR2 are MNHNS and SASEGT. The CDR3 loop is CASSEYHRNTEAFF. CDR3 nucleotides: TGTGCCAGCAGTGAGTACCATCGGAACACTGAAGCTTTCTTT.

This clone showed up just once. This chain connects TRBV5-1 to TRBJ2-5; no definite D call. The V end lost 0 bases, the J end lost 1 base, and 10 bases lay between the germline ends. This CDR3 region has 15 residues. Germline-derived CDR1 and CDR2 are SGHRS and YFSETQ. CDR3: CASSLVLAVQETQYF. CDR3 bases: TGCGCCAGCAGCTTGGTCCTGGCTGTCCAAGAGACCCAGTACTTC.

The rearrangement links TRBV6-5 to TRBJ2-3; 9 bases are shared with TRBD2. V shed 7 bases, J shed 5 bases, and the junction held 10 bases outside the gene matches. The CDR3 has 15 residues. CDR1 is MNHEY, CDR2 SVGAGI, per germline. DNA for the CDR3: TGTGCCAGCAAGAGCGGCGGGAGGGGGGGAGATACGCAGTATTTT. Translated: CASKSGGRGGDTQYF.

CDR3 sequence: CASSPPWLAGDHEQYF. For the CDR3, the DNA is TGTGCCAGCAGCCCACCTTGGCTAGCGGGAGATCACGAGCAGTACTTC. The chain combines TRBV7-2 with TRBJ2-7, with TRBD2 matching over 10 bases. Germline-derived CDR1 and CDR2 are SGHTA and FQGNSA. The CDR3 contains 16 residues. With 5 bases clipped from V and 5 bases from J, the junction kept 12 bases outside the gene matches. The whole variable domain, filled in from reference TRBV7-2 and TRBJ2-7, reads GAGVSQSPSNKVTEKGKDVELRCDPISGHTALYWYRQSLGQGLEFLIYFQGNSAPDKSGLPSDRFSAERTGGSVSTLTIQRTQQEDSAVYLCASSPPWLAGDHEQYFGPGTRLTVT.

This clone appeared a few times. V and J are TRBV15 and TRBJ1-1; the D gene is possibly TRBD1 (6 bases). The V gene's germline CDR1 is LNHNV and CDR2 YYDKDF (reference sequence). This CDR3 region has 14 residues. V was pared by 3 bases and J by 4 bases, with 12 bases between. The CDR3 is CATSSRDMTTEAFF. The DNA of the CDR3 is TGTGCCACCAGCAGCCGGGACATGACCACTGAAGCTTTCTTT.

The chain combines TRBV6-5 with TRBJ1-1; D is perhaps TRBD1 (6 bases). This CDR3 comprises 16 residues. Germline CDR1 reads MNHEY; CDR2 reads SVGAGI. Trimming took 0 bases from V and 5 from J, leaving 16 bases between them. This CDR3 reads CASSYSPPGAGTEAFF. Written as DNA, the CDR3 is TGTGCCAGCAGTTACTCTCCTCCAGGGGCAGGAACTGAAGCTTTCTTT.

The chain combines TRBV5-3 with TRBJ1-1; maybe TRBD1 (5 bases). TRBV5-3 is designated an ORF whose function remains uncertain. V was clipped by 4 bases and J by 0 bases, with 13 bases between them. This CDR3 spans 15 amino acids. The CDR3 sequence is CARSRGARLNTEAFF. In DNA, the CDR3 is TGTGCCAGAAGCCGAGGGGCCAGATTGAACACTGAAGCTTTCTTT.

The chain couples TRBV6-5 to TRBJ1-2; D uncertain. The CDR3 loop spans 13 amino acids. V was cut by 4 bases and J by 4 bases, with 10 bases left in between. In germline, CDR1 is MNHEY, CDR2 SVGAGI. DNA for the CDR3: TGTGCCAGCAGTTTTACAGCGATCTATGGCTACACCTTC. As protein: CASSFTAIYGYTF.

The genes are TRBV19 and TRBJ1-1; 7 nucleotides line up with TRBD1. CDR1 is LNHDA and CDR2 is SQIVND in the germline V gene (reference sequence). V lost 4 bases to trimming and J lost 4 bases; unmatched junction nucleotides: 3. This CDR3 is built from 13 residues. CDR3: CASSTHRGTEAFF. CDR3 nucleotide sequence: TGTGCCAGTAGTACCCACAGGGGCACTGAAGCTTTCTTT.

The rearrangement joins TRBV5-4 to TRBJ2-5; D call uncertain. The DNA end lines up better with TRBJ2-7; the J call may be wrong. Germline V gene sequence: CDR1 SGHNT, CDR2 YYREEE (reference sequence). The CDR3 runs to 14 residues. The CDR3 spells CASSLSGPSYEQYF. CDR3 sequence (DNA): TGTGCCAGCAGCTTGTCAGGCCCCTCCTACGAGCAGTACTTC.

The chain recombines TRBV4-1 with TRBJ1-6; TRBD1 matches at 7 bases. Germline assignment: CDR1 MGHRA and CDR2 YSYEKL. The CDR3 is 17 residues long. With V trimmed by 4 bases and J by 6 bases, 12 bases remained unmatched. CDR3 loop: CASSRQTGSTPNSPLHF. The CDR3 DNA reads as TGCGCCAGCAGCCGACAGACAGGGAGCACTCCTAATTCACCCCTCCACTTT.

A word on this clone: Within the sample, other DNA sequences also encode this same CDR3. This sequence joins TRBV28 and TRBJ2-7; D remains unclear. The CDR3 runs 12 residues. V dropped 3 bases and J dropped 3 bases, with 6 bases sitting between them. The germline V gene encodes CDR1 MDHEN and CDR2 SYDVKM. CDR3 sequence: CASSLNGYEQYF. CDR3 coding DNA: TGTGCCAGCAGTTTGAACGGCTACGAGCAGTACTTC.

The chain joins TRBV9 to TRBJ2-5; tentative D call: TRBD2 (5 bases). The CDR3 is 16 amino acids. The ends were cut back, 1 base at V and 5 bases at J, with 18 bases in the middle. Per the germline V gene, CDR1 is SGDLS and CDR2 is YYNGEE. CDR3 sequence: CASSVSSGGPWETQYF. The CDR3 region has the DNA TGTGCCAGCAGCGTAAGTAGTGGAGGCCCATGGGAGACCCAGTACTTC.

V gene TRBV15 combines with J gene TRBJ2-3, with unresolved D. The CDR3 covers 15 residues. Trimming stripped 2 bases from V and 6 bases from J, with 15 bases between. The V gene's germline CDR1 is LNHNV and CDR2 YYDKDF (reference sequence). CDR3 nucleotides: TGTGCCACCAGCAGAAGTTTCTCTCAGGATGATACGCAGTATTTT. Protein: CATSRSFSQDDTQYF.

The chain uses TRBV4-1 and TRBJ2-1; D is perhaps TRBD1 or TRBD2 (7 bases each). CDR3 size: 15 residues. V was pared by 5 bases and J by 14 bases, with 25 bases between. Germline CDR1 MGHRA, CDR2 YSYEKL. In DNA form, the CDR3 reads TGCGCCAGCAGCGAGTCGACAGGGCGGAGGGACTATGAGTTCTTC. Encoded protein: CASSESTGRRDYEFF.

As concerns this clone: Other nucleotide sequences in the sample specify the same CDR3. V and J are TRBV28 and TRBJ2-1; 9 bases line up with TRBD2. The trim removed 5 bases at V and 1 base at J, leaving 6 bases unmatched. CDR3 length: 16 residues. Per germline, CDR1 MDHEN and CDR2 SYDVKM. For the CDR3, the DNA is TGTGCCAGCAGTCTTAGCGGGAGAGGTTCCTACAATGAGCAGTTCTTC. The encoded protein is CASSLSGRGSYNEQFF.

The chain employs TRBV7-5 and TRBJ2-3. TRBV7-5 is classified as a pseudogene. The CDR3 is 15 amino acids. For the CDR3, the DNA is TGTGCCAGAAGCTTAGTACCCTCCGTCGACGATACGCAGTATTTT. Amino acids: CARSLVPSVDDTQYF.

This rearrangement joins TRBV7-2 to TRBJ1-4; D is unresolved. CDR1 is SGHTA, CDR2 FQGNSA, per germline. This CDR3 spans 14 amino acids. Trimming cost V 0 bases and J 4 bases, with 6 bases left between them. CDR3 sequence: CASSLAVGNEKLFF. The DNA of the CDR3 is TGTGCCAGCAGCTTAGCAGTTGGTAATGAAAAACTGTTTTTT.

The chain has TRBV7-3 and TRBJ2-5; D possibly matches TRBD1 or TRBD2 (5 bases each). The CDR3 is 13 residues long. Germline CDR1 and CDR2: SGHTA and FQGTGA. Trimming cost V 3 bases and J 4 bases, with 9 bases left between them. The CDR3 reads CASSFGARETQYF. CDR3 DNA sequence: TGTGCCAGCAGCTTCGGGGCCCGAGAGACCCAGTACTTC.

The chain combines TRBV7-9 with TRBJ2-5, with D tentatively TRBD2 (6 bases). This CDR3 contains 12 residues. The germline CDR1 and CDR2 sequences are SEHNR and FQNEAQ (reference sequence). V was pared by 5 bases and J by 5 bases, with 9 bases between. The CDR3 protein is CASSRAGETQYF. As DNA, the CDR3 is TGTGCCAGCAGCCGCGCGGGGGAGACCCAGTACTTC.